Below are 29 T cell receptor beta chains sequenced from a single sample in a study of cytomegalovirus exposure and HLA in healthy donors. 60 Vbeta and 13 Jbeta primers were used in PCR. Method: immunoSEQ multiplex PCR; TCRdb's copy keeps in-frame clones and lacks some. Of more than 100,000 clones in the sample, roughly 80% are singletons; the top ten hold around 2%. Material: PBMCs. The receptors originated from a man aged 25 to 40 in good health and CMV-seronegative.

This rearrangement joins TRBV28 to TRBJ2-5, with a tentative D call TRBD1 (6 bases). Trimming stripped 5 bases from V and 2 bases from J, with 12 bases between. Germline V gives CDR1 MDHEN, CDR2 SYDVKM. The CDR3 runs to 14 residues. The CDR3 region is CASSQTDRQETQYF. CDR3 nucleotide sequence: TGTGCCAGCAGTCAGACTGACAGGCAAGAGACCCAGTACTTC.

This clone was found a few times. This CDR3 is CSTRSTTEAFF. DNA of the CDR3: TGCAGCACCCGCTCCACAACTGAAGCTTTCTTT. The rearrangement uses TRBV29-1 and TRBJ1-1; no definite D call. The V and J ends lost 8 bases and 5 bases respectively, with 12 bases between them. Per the germline V gene, CDR1 is SQVTM and CDR2 is ANQGSEA. CDR3 size: 11 residues.

This chain joins TRBV7-6 and TRBJ2-7; tentative D call: TRBD1 (6 bases). V was pared by 2 bases and J by 2 bases, with 7 bases between. Germline-derived CDR1 and CDR2 are SGHVS and FNYEAQ. The CDR3 loop spans 13 amino acids. CDR3 coding DNA: TGTGCCAGCAGCTTACAGGGGACCTACGAGCAGTACTTC. This codes for CASSLQGTYEQYF.

CDR3 region: CASSQPTGDNAEAFF. The CDR3 DNA reads TGCGCCAGCAGCCAACCAACAGGGGATAACGCTGAAGCTTTCTTT. This chain links TRBV4-1 with TRBJ1-1; TRBD1 agrees at 7 bases. Germline trimming cut 2 bases from V and 6 bases from J; bases unmatched to any gene: 9. The length of the CDR3 is 15 residues. Germline assignment: CDR1 MGHRA and CDR2 YSYEKL.

This clone has a single count. The rearrangement uses TRBV15 and TRBJ2-7; TRBD1 matches 8 bases. Germline assignment: CDR1 LNHNV and CDR2 YYDKDF (reference sequence). The CDR3 is made up of 15 amino acids. J lost 6 bases, V lost 2 bases, and 9 bases had no gene match. The DNA for the CDR3 is TGTGCCACCAGCAGAACCCGGACAGGGTCGGGCGAGCAGTACTTC. This gives the protein CATSRTRTGSGEQYF.

This clone occurred once. CDR3 coding DNA: TGTGCCAGCAGCCAACAGGGTCGAAATGGCTACACCTTC. Amino acids: CASSQQGRNGYTF. The V call is TRBV7-2, the J call TRBJ1-2, with D tentatively TRBD1 (6 bases). V was pared by 5 bases and J by 6 bases, with 13 bases between. CDR1 is SGHTA and CDR2 is FQGNSA in the germline V gene. The CDR3 length is 13 residues. Combining the CDR3 with reference TRBV7-2 and TRBJ1-2 gives the whole variable domain GAGVSQSPSNKVTEKGKDVELRCDPISGHTALYWYRQSLGQGLEFLIYFQGNSAPDKSGLPSDRFSAERTGGSVSTLTIQRTQQEDSAVYLCASSQQGRNGYTFGSGTRLTVV.

The V and J genes are TRBV28 and TRBJ1-1; D remains ambiguous. The CDR3 totals 13 residues. Trimming removed 6 bases at V and 4 bases at J, with 12 bases between. Germline CDR1 and CDR2: MDHEN and SYDVKM. The CDR3: CASRARLATEAFF. The CDR3 DNA sequence: TGTGCCAGCAGAGCTAGGTTGGCCACTGAAGCTTTCTTT.

This clone came up once. The chain is built from TRBV4-3 and TRBJ2-4; D possibly corresponds to TRBD2 (5 bases). Trimming took off 4 bases at V and 7 bases at J, with 17 bases between the two ends. CDR3 length: 15 residues. Per the germline V gene, CDR1 is LGHNA and CDR2 is YSLEER. CDR3 loop: CASSPEGGPENIQYF. The CDR3 bases are TGCGCCAGCAGCCCCGAGGGCGGGCCGGAGAACATTCAGTACTTC.

This chain joins TRBV12-5 and TRBJ2-4; TRBD1 matches at 9 bases. CDR1 and CDR2 from the germline V gene are LGHNT and FRNRAP. The CDR3 covers 17 residues. V shed 0 bases, J shed 0 bases, and the junction held 3 bases outside the gene matches. CDR3 region: CASGLVEQGAAKNIQYF. The CDR3 nucleotides read TGTGCTAGTGGTTTGGTAGAACAGGGGGCAGCCAAAAACATTCAGTACTTC.

V gene TRBV5-4 combines with J gene TRBJ1-1, with a weak D call TRBD1 (5 bases). The germline V gene encodes CDR1 SGHNT and CDR2 YYREEE (reference sequence). The CDR3 contains 18 residues. The germline V and J ends were trimmed by 2 bases and 1 base, with 21 bases remaining between them. The CDR3 sequence is CASSFRGGKGRGNTEAFF. The CDR3 DNA is TGTGCCAGCAGCTTTCGGGGGGGGAAGGGGAGAGGGAACACTGAAGCTTTCTTT.

A single count supports this clone. The chain has TRBV28 and TRBJ1-2, with 9 bases identical to TRBD1. The length of the CDR3 is 16 residues. V gave up 4 bases and J gave up 6 bases; unmatched junction bases: 12. The germline CDR1 and CDR2 sequences are MDHEN and SYDVKM. The CDR3 bases are TGTGCCAGCAGTTCCCCGCTGACAGGGGGAATTGATGGCTACACCTTC. Translating gives CASSSPLTGGIDGYTF.

The CDR3 is CASTRLISNQPQHF. The CDR3 DNA sequence: TGTGCCAGTACTAGGTTAATTAGCAATCAGCCCCAGCATTTT. This rearrangement joins TRBV19 to TRBJ1-5; D is ambiguous. The CDR3 extends over 14 amino acids. With 7 bases removed from V and 0 bases from J, the gap between germline ends came to 10 bases. Germline loops: CDR1 LNHDA, CDR2 SQIVND (reference sequence).

A remark on this clone: The junction departs from germline at one end; a sequencing error may be responsible. V and J are TRBV4-2 and TRBJ2-6; tentative D call: TRBD1 (5 bases). Germline V CDR1 and CDR2: LGHNA, YNFKEQ. The CDR3 sequence is 16 residues long. The CDR3, as DNA: TGTGCCAGCAGCCAAGAGGTGGGGTCTGGGGCCAACGGCCTGACTTTC. Translation: CASSQEVGSGANGLTF.

The chain employs TRBV13 and TRBJ1-1; D perhaps matches TRBD1 (5 bases). The V end lost 0 bases, the J end lost 4 bases, and 9 bases lay between the germline ends. CDR1 and CDR2 from the germline V gene are PRHDT and FYEKMQ (reference sequence). The CDR3 consists of 14 residues. CDR3 coding DNA: TGTGCCAGCAGCTTAGGGCAGGGCACCACTGAAGCTTTCTTT. Its translation: CASSLGQGTTEAFF.

The J gene is TRBJ2-5, the V gene TRBV18; D is possibly TRBD2 (6 bases). Germline loops: CDR1 KGHSH, CDR2 LQKENI. CDR3 length: 18 residues. The V end was cut by 6 bases, the J end by 0 bases, with 23 bases between. CDR3: CASSQPNRWGEYQETQYF. In nucleotides, the CDR3 is TGTGCCAGCTCTCAACCCAACCGGTGGGGGGAGTACCAAGAGACCCAGTACTTC.

V is TRBV7-2 and J is TRBJ1-3; 7 bases map to TRBD1. Looked up from germline, CDR1 is SGHTA and CDR2 is FQGNSA. Trimming cost V 5 bases and J 4 bases; bases outside gene matches: 5. The CDR3 totals 14 residues. The chain's CDR3 is CASSRDRIGNTIYF. The CDR3 DNA follows: TGTGCCAGCAGCCGGGACAGAATCGGAAACACCATATATTTT.

The chain links TRBV2 to TRBJ1-5; 8 bases match TRBD1. The CDR3 has 15 residues. Germline loops: CDR1 SNHLY, CDR2 FYNNEI. J lost 0 bases, V lost 5 bases, and 3 bases had no gene match. The CDR3 bases are TGTGCCAGCAGTAACAGGGGGGATAGCAATCAGCCCCAGCATTTT. It encodes CASSNRGDSNQPQHF.

The CDR3 sequence is CASSLILAYAQETQYF. CDR3 DNA sequence: TGTGCCAGCAGCTTGATTCTAGCGTACGCACAAGAGACCCAGTACTTC. This chain uses TRBV5-5 with TRBJ2-5, with D perhaps matching TRBD2 (6 bases). Germline V CDR1 and CDR2: SGHKS, YYEKEE (reference sequence). CDR3 length equals 16 residues. Trimming stripped 1 base from V and 2 bases from J, with 15 bases between.

This clone was detected only once. The V call is TRBV19, the J call TRBJ2-1; D is possibly TRBD1 (6 bases). The CDR3 has 16 amino acids. Looked up from germline, CDR1 is LNHDA and CDR2 is SQIVND (reference sequence). V lost 0 bases to trimming and J lost 5 bases, with 14 bases between them. The CDR3 nucleotides read TGTGCCAGTAGTATAGAAATTGGTCAGGGGAACAATGAGCAGTTCTTC. This encodes CASSIEIGQGNNEQFF.

The chain employs TRBV6-1 and TRBJ2-7, with TRBD1 identical over 10 bases. V lost 6 bases, J lost 0 bases, and 5 bases stayed unmatched. The CDR3 totals 15 residues. The germline gives CDR1 MNHNS, CDR2 SASEGT. The CDR3 coding sequence is TGTGCCAGCAGGGCCGGGACAGGGGTCTCCTACGAGCAGTACTTC. Translation: CASRAGTGVSYEQYF.

This chain joins TRBV28 and TRBJ2-2; D is perhaps TRBD1 (6 bases). Trimming removed 3 bases from V and 6 bases from J, with 14 bases in between. The germline gives CDR1 MDHEN, CDR2 SYDVKM. The CDR3 is 15 amino acids. CDR3 coding DNA: TGTGCCAGCAGTTTTGGGGGCAGTGGATCCGGGGAGCTGTTTTTT. Protein: CASSFGGSGSGELFF. Full variable domain (rest looked up from reference TRBV28 and TRBJ2-2): DVKVTQSSRYLVKRTGEKVFLECVQDMDHENMFWYRQDPGLGLRLIYFSYDVKMKEKGDIPEGYSVSREKKERFSLILESASTNQTSMYLCASSFGGSGSGELFFGEGSRLTVL.

The V and J genes are TRBV29-1 and TRBJ2-2; D is unresolved. V lost 7 bases and J 8 bases, leaving 8 bases between the germline ends. CDR3 size: 10 residues. Germline V gene data show CDR1 as SQVTM and CDR2 as ANQGSEA. The DNA of the CDR3 is TGCAGCGGTCTTGAGGGGGAGCTGTTTTTT. The encoded protein is CSGLEGELFF.

The rearrangement uses TRBV28 and TRBJ2-7; 7 bases align to TRBD1. The germline V gene has CDR1 MDHEN and CDR2 SYDVKM. The junction had 14 bases not matched to a gene; V was cut back by 3 bases and J by 6 bases. This CDR3 is built from 16 residues. The CDR3 DNA sequence: TGTGCCAGCAGTTTCACCCCTACCGGGACAGTTAGCGAGCAGTACTTC. As protein: CASSFTPTGTVSEQYF. Complete variable domain (other parts from reference TRBV28 and TRBJ2-7): DVKVTQSSRYLVKRTGEKVFLECVQDMDHENMFWYRQDPGLGLRLIYFSYDVKMKEKGDIPEGYSVSREKKERFSLILESASTNQTSMYLCASSFTPTGTVSEQYFGPGTRLTVT.

The J gene is TRBJ1-3, the V gene TRBV5-6, with unresolved D. CDR1 is SGHDT, CDR2 YYEEEE, per germline. V gave up 1 base and J gave up 6 bases, with 11 bases separating them. The CDR3 length is 14 residues. The CDR3 protein is CASSLSARANTIYF. The CDR3 bases are TGTGCCAGCAGCTTGTCCGCGCGGGCAAACACCATATATTTT.

The chain recombines TRBV13 with TRBJ1-1; 7 bases line up with TRBD1. The germline CDR1 and CDR2 sequences are PRHDT and FYEKMQ (reference sequence). CDR3 length: 17 residues. Trimming cost V 5 bases and J 4 bases; bases outside gene matches: 16. The CDR3 spells CASSRAGTAFTGTEAFF. CDR3 coding DNA: TGTGCCAGCAGCCGGGCAGGGACAGCCTTTACGGGCACTGAAGCTTTCTTT.

A few counts support this clone. V and J are TRBV5-1 and TRBJ2-7; D ambiguous. Trimming pared 6 bases from V and 4 bases from J, leaving 20 bases between. CDR3 length: 15 residues. CDR1 SGHRS and CDR2 YFSETQ come from the germline V gene. CDR3 region: CASTPLLGQSYEQYF. The CDR3 region has the DNA TGCGCCAGCACCCCCCTTCTGGGCCAATCGTACGAGCAGTACTTC. The full variable domain, rest sourced from reference TRBV5-1 and TRBJ2-7, is KAGVTQTPRYLIKTRGQQVTLSCSPISGHRSVSWYQQTPGQGLQFLFEYFSETQRNKGNFPGRFSGRQFSNSRSEMNVSTLELGDSALYLCASTPLLGQSYEQYFGPGTRLTVT.

The chain couples TRBV27 to TRBJ2-3, with unresolved D. The CDR3 is 14 residues long. The germline V gene encodes CDR1 MNHEY and CDR2 SMNVEV (reference sequence). V lost 2 bases and J lost 2, with 8 bases in between. CDR3 bases: TGTGCCAGCAGTTTAGGCAGTCTCACAGATACGCAGTATTTT. Amino acids: CASSLGSLTDTQYF.

The genes are TRBV5-1 and TRBJ2-2, with TRBD1 as a possible D gene (6 bases). CDR3 length equals 17 residues. The V and J ends lost 2 bases and 6 bases respectively, with 20 bases between them. CDR1 is SGHRS, CDR2 YFSETQ, per germline. The CDR3 nucleotides are TGCGCCAGCAGCTTCATACCGGGACACCGGCGATCCGGGGAGCTGTTTTTT. It encodes CASSFIPGHRRSGELFF.

The rearrangement uses TRBV7-2 and TRBJ1-1, with a possible D match to TRBD1 (6 bases). The V and J ends lost 5 bases and 3 bases respectively, with 13 bases between them. The germline V gene encodes CDR1 SGHTA and CDR2 FQGNSA. This CDR3 has 14 residues. CDR3 sequence: CASSRPPGDTEAFF. The CDR3 bases are TGTGCCAGCAGCCGCCCCCCAGGGGACACTGAAGCTTTCTTT.